The 5 T cell receptor beta chains below all came from one sample that was sequenced in a study of cytomegalovirus exposure and HLA in healthy donors. 13 Jbeta primers and 60 Vbeta primers were used for the PCR. TCRdb's copy holds only in-frame clones and misses some; the assay was immunoSEQ multiplex PCR. The table has approximately 170,000 clones, roughly 80% seen once. Sequencing was performed on PBMCs. Receptors originate from a male donor in good health and CMV-seronegative.

The chain recombines TRBV11-3 with TRBJ2-2, with 7 nucleotides matching TRBD1. With 3 bases clipped from V and 1 base from J, the junction kept 8 bases outside the gene matches. Germline-derived CDR1 and CDR2 are SGHNT and YENEEA. The CDR3 length is 17 residues. In DNA form, the CDR3 reads TGTGCCAGCAGCTTGGAGACTTGGACAGGGAACACCGGGGAGCTGTTTTTT. Amino acids: CASSLETWTGNTGELFF. Looking up the rest from reference TRBV11-3 and TRBJ2-2 gives the full variable domain: EAGVVQSPRYKIIEKKQPVAFWCNPISGHNTLYWYLQNLGQGPELLIRYENEEAVDDSQLPKDRFSAERLKGVDSTLKIQPAELGDSAVYLCASSLETWTGNTGELFFGEGSRLTVL.

The chain joins TRBV5-1 to TRBJ2-7, with 8 nucleotides matching TRBD1. CDR1 is SGHRS and CDR2 is YFSETQ in the germline V gene. This CDR3 comprises 14 residues. The junction had 4 bases not matched to a gene; V was cut back by 0 bases and J by 5 bases. The DNA of the CDR3 is TGCGCCAGCAGCTTGGGGACAGGGTCCCACGAGCAGTACTTC. Protein product: CASSLGTGSHEQYF.

This clone was detected only once. The V and J genes are TRBV30 and TRBJ2-2; 7 nucleotides agree with TRBD1. This CDR3 has 13 residues. Germline assignment: CDR1 GTSNPN and CDR2 SVGIG (reference sequence). V lost 3 bases to trimming and J lost 7 bases; unmatched junction nucleotides: 5. The CDR3: CAWSRGFVGELFF. CDR3 nucleotides: TGTGCCTGGAGCAGGGGGTTTGTCGGGGAGCTGTTTTTT.

This chain connects TRBV5-1 to TRBJ1-2, with 9 bases identical to TRBD1. CDR3 length: 19 residues. V lost 4 bases to trimming and J lost 7 bases; unmatched junction nucleotides: 23. Germline V gene lookup returns CDR1 SGHRS and CDR2 YFSETQ. CDR3 coding DNA: TGCGCCAGCAGCCCGGCCGGGACAGGGTTCCGGGGCCGAATTCGTGGCTACACCTTC. Translating it yields CASSPAGTGFRGRIRGYTF.

The V gene is TRBV6-1, the J gene TRBJ1-2; 8 bases align to TRBD1. This CDR3 region has 14 residues. V was pared by 4 bases and J by 2 bases, with 3 bases of the junction left unmatched. Germline assignment: CDR1 MNHNS and CDR2 SASEGT. The CDR3 nucleotides are TGTGCCAGCAGTGGTAACAGGGGGAACTATGGCTACACCTTC. Translation: CASSGNRGNYGYTF.